This T cell receptor (beta chain) was identified in a study of cytomegalovirus exposure and HLA in healthy donors. This table comes from immunoSEQ multiplex PCR, and its TCRdb copy is limited to in-frame clones, with some not included. The sample holds about 120,000 clones, more than 75% seen once. V lost 1 base, J lost 2 bases, and 6 bases lay in between. Germline CDR1 SGHAT, CDR2 FQNNGV. This CDR3 region has 13 residues. The donors were in the roughly 120-subject validation cohort, distinct from the approximately 700-subject first cohort. The specimen sequenced was PBMCs. The J gene is TRBJ2-7, the V gene TRBV11-2; D uncertain. The sequence was obtained from a woman aged 25 to 39 in good health and CMV-seronegative. CDR3 DNA sequence: TGTGCCAGCAGCTTAGCAGTTACCTACGAGCAGTACTTC. Translating gives CASSLAVTYEQYF.